This TCR beta chain was identified during a study of radiotherapy plus CTLA-4 blockade in lung cancer. Study-level background: Among enrolled patients, 15% to 20% responded and 30% to 40% achieved disease control.

For this clone: Its matching antigen is unknown.

Study-wide findings and caveats: Researchers report tumor-derived TCR clones expanding in blood after radiotherapy plus ipilimumab.

Data came from immunoSEQ multiplex PCR; TCRdb stores just in-frame clones and leaves some out. The sample consists of tens of thousands of clones, 78% of them appearing once. With 5 bases removed from V and 1 base from J, the gap between germline ends came to 9 bases. This CDR3 spans 14 amino acids. Per germline, CDR1 SGHAT and CDR2 FQDESV (reference sequence). This chain connects TRBV11-1 to TRBJ1-3; D call uncertain. The clonotype was recovered from a human donor with non-small cell lung cancer who had a partial response to radiotherapy plus ipilimumab. Some clones in this sample may be carry-over from other donors' samples. Sample: peripheral blood, taken from a patient treated with radiotherapy plus ipilimumab. In DNA form, the CDR3 reads TGTGCCAGCAGCAGAACAGCTTCTGGAAACACCATATATTTT. Protein: CASSRTASGNTIYF.